This paragraph covers one TCR beta chain sequence. This entry comes from a study of patients and donors after allogeneic stem cell transplantation. V lost 0 bases and J lost 3, with 9 bases in between. Germline lookup yields CDR1 SGHRS and CDR2 YFSETQ. The CDR3 is 14 residues long. From the RT-PCR reads, TCRdb called clonotypes with MiXCR, one entry per CDR3 protein. The profile shows approximately 24,000 distinct CDR3 sequences, roughly 43% of them singletons. The specimen sequenced was blood, either unsorted or a sorted T cell fraction (not recorded which). This clonotype originated in a human donor who was either an allogeneic HSCT recipient or a stem cell or donor lymphocyte infusion donor (not recorded which). It is not recorded whose cells these are; they may come from a transplant donor. The V and J genes are TRBV5-1 and TRBJ1-2; D might be TRBD1 (5 bases). In DNA, the CDR3 is TGCGCCAGCAGCTTGGTCTCGGGGGACTATGGCTACACCTTC. Translated: CASSLVSGDYGYTF.